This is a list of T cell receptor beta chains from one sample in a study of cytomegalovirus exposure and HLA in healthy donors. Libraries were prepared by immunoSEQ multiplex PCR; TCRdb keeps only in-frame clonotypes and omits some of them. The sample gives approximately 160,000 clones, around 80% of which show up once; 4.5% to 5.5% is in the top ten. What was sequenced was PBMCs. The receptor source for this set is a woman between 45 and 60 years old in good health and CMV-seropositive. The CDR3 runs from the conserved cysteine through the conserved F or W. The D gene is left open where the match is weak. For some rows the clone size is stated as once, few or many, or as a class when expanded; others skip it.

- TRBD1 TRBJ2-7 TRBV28 CASSLQGDAYEQYF TGTGCCAGCAGTCTACAGGGGGACGCCTACGAGCAGTACTTC
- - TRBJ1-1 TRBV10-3 CAISVLQGGNTEAFF TGTGCCATCAGTGTGTTACAGGGTGGAAACACTGAAGCTTTCTTT
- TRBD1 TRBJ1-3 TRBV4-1 CASSQDWAGGGNTIYF TGCGCCAGCAGCCAAGATTGGGCAGGGGGAGGAAACACCATATATTTT
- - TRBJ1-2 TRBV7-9 CASSFRAVYDYTF TGTGCCAGCAGCTTCAGGGCCGTGTATGACTACACCTTC
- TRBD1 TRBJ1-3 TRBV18 CASSPGTGPGNTIYF TGTGCCAGCTCACCCGGGACAGGGCCAGGAAACACCATATATTTT
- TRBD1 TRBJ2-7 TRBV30 CAAGQGSYEQYF TGTGCCGCGGGACAGGGGAGCTACGAGCAGTACTTC
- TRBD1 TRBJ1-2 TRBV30 CAWSVQGQGTHTF TGTGCCTGGAGTGTACAGGGACAGGGTACTCACACCTTC
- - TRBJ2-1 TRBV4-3 CASSPWVGSSYNEQFF TGCGCCAGCAGCCCTTGGGTGGGGAGCTCCTACAATGAGCAGTTCTTC
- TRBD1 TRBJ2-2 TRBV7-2 CASSLARGPGELFF TGTGCCAGCAGCTTAGCCAGGGGGCCCGGGGAGCTGTTTTTT
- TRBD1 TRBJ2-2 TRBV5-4 CASSFPRGRGTGELFF TGTGCCAGCAGCTTCCCAAGGGGGCGAGGGACCGGGGAGCTGTTTTTT
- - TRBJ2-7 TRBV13 CASSLDRYEQYF TGTGCCAGCAGCTTAGACAGGTACGAGCAGTACTTC
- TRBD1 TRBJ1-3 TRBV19 CASSWDSAGGNTIYF TGTGCCAGTAGCTGGGACAGCGCTGGTGGAAACACCATATATTTT
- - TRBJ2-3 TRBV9 CASQEGGGSTDTQYF TGTGCCAGCCAAGAGGGGGGAGGGAGCACAGATACGCAGTATTTT
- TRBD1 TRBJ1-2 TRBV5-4 CASSPDREYGYTF TGTGCCAGCAGCCCTGACAGGGAATATGGCTACACCTTC
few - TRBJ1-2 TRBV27 CASSMGGLINGYTF TGTGCCAGCAGTATGGGGGGACTGATAAATGGCTACACCTTC
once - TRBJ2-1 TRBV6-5 CASSIGALAYNEQFF TGTGCCAGCTCGATTGGGGCATTAGCCTACAATGAGCAGTTCTTC
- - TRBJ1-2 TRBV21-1 CASSQQRTGLANYGYTF TGTGCCAGCAGCCAACAGAGGACAGGCCTAGCTAACTATGGCTACACCTTC
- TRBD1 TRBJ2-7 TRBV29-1 CSIIMTGSYEQYF TGCAGCATTATAATGACAGGGTCCTACGAGCAGTACTTC
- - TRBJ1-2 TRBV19 CASGISGVLYGYTF TGTGCCAGTGGTATCTCGGGAGTCCTCTATGGCTACACCTTC
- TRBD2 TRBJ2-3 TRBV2 CAHRGGVDTQYF TGTGCCCACCGGGGGGGCGTGGATACGCAGTATTTT
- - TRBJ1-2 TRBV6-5 CASSQNHGPYTF TGTGCCAGCAGCCAAAACCATGGCCCCTACACCTTC
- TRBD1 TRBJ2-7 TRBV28 CASTTGGNSYEQYF TGTGCCAGCACCACAGGGGGCAACTCCTATGAGCAGTACTTC
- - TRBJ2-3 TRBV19 CASGGAARGDTQYF TGTGCCAGTGGAGGAGCAGCCCGGGGGGATACGCAGTATTTT
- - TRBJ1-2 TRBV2 CASSALTGNYGYTF TGTGCCAGCAGCGCCTTGACAGGAAACTATGGCTACACCTTC
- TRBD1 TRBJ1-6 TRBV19 CASSIDRATSPLHF TGTGCCAGTAGTATCGACAGGGCGACTTCACCCCTCCACTTT